This T cell receptor (beta chain) was recovered during a study of identical twins listed by TCRdb under 2016. About the study as a whole: The study deep-sequenced TCR alpha and beta repertoires from monozygotic twins, unrelated adults of various ages and cord blood to test whether fetal clonotypes persist. To rule out contamination, replicate twin experiments were performed at different times with different library preparation protocols.

Germline trimming amounts to 5 bases on V and 5 bases on J, with 7 as the count of junction bases outside the gene matches. CDR3 length: 16 amino acids, cysteine to phenylalanine. Only the CDR3 region is kept as DNA, spanning 48 bases read in frame from base 1. The germline V gene provides CDR1 SGHVS and CDR2 FQNEAQ. Study-level results and caveats: Compared with coincidental sharing between unrelated individuals, an excess of low generation-probability sequences was observed among out-of-frame TCR alpha sequences shared between twins. Excess twin sharing in beta out-of-frame sequences was weaker because fewer shared sequences lowered the signal-to-noise ratio. Out-of-frame TCR alpha sharing in monozygotic twins was systematically underestimated by recombination models, whereas sharing between unrelated individuals was in agreement with the recombination models. Abundant cord blood beta clonotypes had fewer insertions, young adult naive repertoires showed a similar but weaker trend, and memory repertoires showed no such trend. Conclusions relied on cross-sectional statistical analysis, since the same donors could not be followed over many years. Invariant T cells such as MAIT and iNKT could partly confound zero-insertion analyses, although diverse VJ usage argued against such confounding for most clonotypes.

The sample holds a few counts of this clonotype. Its target antigen remains unknown. No base qualities exist here, and no much larger clone lies one base off it. The library was obtained by 5' RACE. These reads were obtained on an Illumina HiSeq 2000. Template switching introduced a universal primer binding site; the final cDNA contained a unique molecular identifier, enabling accurate counting of TCR cDNA molecules. First-strand cDNA for TCR alpha and beta chains was synthesized from specific primers in the conserved constant-segment region. To control for contamination, every cDNA library carried two barcodes: a SMART-Mk sample barcode plus Illumina barcodes. TruSeq adapter sequences and Illumina sample barcodes were added in two successive PCR steps. The Illumina HiSeq platform was used with custom primers to sequence TCR alpha and beta cDNA libraries. The paper's data handling went like this. MiGEC was used to process raw reads and extract unique molecular identifiers, and MiXCR was used to find CDR3 positions. For each individual, recombination models were inferred using an EM algorithm with the repgenHMM and IGoR tools. The tcR package in R was used for shared clonotype analysis, with sharing normalized by the product of cloneset sizes. Out-of-frame nonproductive sequences were analyzed to study raw recombination free of thymic and clonal selection effects. Starting from the raw public reads, TCRdb applied fastp trimming at Q25, assembled clones with MiXCR and retained in-frame beta chains. Each entry merges the rows of one CDR3 protein and shows their most common DNA and genes. TCRdb's processing, not the study's, gives the V and J calls here. This sample is represented by some 500,000 distinct CDR3 sequences; more than 9% of them were singletons. The ten most abundant clones make up more than 2.5% of the sample.

Only healthy Caucasian donors were included. The twin cohort comprised three pairs of female monozygotic twins, all aged roughly 18 to 30 years. Peripheral blood mononuclear cells were used as the source from which RNA for TCR libraries was isolated. These data are also associated with another study on yellow fever vaccine responses in identical twins. The second study's paper adds: According to the authors, the vaccine-induced T cell response in identical twins seemed to be partly convergent and partly specific to each individual. In identical twins, the study followed T cell clones that responded to the vaccine with precision.

The source of this sequence is a woman aged 18-29 years in good health. Sequenced material: PBMCs. Recombination joined TRBV7-8 with TRBJ2-1; the central 12 bases match TRBD2. The encoded CDR3 is CASSNLRLAGDNEQFF. In nucleotides, the sequence is TGTGCCAGCAGCAACCTAAGACTAGCGGGAGACAATGAGCAGTTCTTC.